This TCR beta chain was observed in a study of T cells after yellow fever vaccination. TCRdb reprocessed the 5' RACE reads via MiXCR and lists one record per CDR3 protein. The data hold some 420,000 distinct CDR3 sequences, with roughly 20% observed a single time. Germline assignment: CDR1 DFQATT and CDR2 SNEGSKA (reference sequence). V lost 1 base and J lost 2, with 6 bases in between. This CDR3 is built from 13 residues. The chain recombines TRBV20-1 with TRBJ1-5; D gene uncertain. This receptor was taken from a man younger than 35 who received the YFV17D yellow fever vaccine. Sequencing was performed on PBMCs, taken before the yellow fever booster vaccination. The CDR3 DNA reads TGCAGTGCTAGAGGGGATGGCAATCAGCCCCAGCATTTT. Amino acids: CSARGDGNQPQHF.